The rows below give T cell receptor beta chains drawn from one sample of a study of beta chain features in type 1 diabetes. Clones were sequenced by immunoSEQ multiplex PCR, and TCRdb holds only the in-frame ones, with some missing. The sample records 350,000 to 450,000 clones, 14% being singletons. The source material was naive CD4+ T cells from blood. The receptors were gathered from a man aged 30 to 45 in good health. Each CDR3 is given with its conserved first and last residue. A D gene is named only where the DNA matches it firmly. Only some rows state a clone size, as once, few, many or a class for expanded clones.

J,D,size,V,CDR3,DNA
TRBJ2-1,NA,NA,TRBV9,CASRYPSEVQFF,TGTGCCAGCAGATACCCTTCGGAAGTGCAGTTCTTC
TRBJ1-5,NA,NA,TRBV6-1,CATTADRNQPQHF,TGTGCCACCACTGCAGATCGTAATCAGCCCCAGCATTTT
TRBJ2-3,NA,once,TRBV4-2,CASSRQVGRRGTDTQYF,TGTGCCAGCAGCCGCCAGGTAGGCCGTCGCGGGACAGATACGCAGTATTTT
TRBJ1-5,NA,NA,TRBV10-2,CASSGAGSNQPQHF,TGCGCCAGCAGTGGGGCGGGTAGCAATCAGCCCCAGCATTTT
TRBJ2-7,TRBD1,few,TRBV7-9,CASSRTGGLDEQYF,TGTGCCAGCTCCCGGACAGGGGGTCTCGACGAGCAGTACTTC
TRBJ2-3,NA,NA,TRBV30,CAGSPRPDTQYF,TGTGCCGGGAGCCCCCGACCAGATACGCAGTATTTT
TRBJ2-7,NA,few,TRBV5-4,CASSPRDLAYEQYF,TGTGCCAGCAGCCCGCGGGACCTAGCCTACGAGCAGTACTTC
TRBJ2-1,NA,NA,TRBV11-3,CASSQRTGRAYNEQFF,TGTGCCAGCAGCCAACGGACAGGGAGGGCCTACAATGAGCAGTTCTTC
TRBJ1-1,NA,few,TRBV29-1,CSVTGTLGREAFF,TGCAGCGTGACCGGGACACTGGGGCGTGAAGCTTTCTTT
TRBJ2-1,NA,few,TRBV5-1,CASSLEVSYNEQFF,TGCGCCAGCAGCTTAGAGGTATCCTACAATGAGCAGTTCTTC
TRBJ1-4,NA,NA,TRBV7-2,CASSGQSEYEKLFF,TGTGCCAGCAGCGGCCAGAGTGAATATGAAAAACTGTTTTTT
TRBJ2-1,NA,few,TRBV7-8,CASSQTRGGNNEQFF,TGTGCCAGCAGCCAAACTAGGGGGGGTAACAATGAGCAGTTCTTC
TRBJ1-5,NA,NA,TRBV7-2,CASSLSGGASNQPQHF,TGTGCCAGCAGCTTAAGTGGGGGGGCGAGCAATCAGCCCCAGCATTTT
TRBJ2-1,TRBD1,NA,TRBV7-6,CASSIGTGSFGEQFF,TGTGCCAGCAGCATCGGGACAGGGAGTTTCGGTGAGCAGTTCTTC
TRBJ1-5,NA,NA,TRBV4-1,CASSVLAYSNQPQHF,TGCGCCAGCAGTGTCCTGGCATATAGCAATCAGCCCCAGCATTTT
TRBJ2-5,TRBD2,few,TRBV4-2,CASSQAGGASGRETQYF,TGTGCCAGCAGCCAAGCTGGGGGGGCTAGCGGGAGAGAGACCCAGTACTTC
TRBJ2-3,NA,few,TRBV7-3,CASSSTGTDTQYF,TGTGCCAGCAGCTCCACTGGCACAGATACGCAGTATTTT
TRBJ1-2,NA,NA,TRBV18,CASSPQDGGYTF,TGTGCCAGCTCACCGCAGGACGGTGGCTACACCTTC
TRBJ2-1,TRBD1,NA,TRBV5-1,CASSPRTGGRYNEQFF,TGCGCCAGCAGCCCCAGGACAGGGGGCCGGTACAATGAGCAGTTCTTC
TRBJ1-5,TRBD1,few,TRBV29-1,CSVQQGSNQPQHF,TGCAGCGTCCAACAGGGGAGCAATCAGCCCCAGCATTTT
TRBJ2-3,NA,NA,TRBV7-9,CASDPGSSTDTQYF,TGTGCCAGCGACCCGGGAAGTAGCACAGATACGCAGTATTTT
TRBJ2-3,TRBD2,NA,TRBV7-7,CASSRGLAGNTDTQYF,TGTGCCAGCAGCCGGGGACTAGCGGGGAACACAGATACGCAGTATTTT
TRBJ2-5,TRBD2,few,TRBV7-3,CASSYGGRMETQYF,TGTGCCAGCAGCTATGGCGGGAGAATGGAGACCCAGTACTTC
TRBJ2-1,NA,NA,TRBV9,CASSVELLAQNEQFF,TGTGCCAGCAGCGTAGAACTTCTAGCCCAGAATGAGCAGTTCTTC
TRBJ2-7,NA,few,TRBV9,CASSVGAQNGYEQYF,TGTGCCAGCAGCGTGGGGGCCCAAAACGGCTACGAGCAGTACTTC
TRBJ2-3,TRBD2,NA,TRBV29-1,CSVAGGSTSTDTQYF,TGCAGCGTTGCGGGGGGGAGCACTAGCACAGATACGCAGTATTTT